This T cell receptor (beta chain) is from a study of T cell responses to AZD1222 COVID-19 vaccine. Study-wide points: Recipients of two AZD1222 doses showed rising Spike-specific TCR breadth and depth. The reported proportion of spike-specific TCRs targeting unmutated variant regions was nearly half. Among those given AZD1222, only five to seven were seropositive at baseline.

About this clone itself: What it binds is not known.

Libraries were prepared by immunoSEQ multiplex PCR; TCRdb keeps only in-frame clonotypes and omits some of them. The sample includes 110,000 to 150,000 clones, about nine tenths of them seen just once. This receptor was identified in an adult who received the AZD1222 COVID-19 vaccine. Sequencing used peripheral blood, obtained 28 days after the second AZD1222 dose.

DNA of the CDR3: TGTGCCAGCAGCCACCGACAGGGACACTATGGCTACACCTTC. Encoded protein: CASSHRQGHYGYTF. The V gene is TRBV3-1 (or the pseudogene TRBV3-2), the J gene TRBJ1-2; 7 nucleotides line up with TRBD1. Germline CDR1 reads LGHDT; CDR2 reads YNNKEL (reference sequence). This CDR3 contains 14 residues. The V segment lost 3 bases and the J segment 3 bases; nucleotides outside the gene matches: 4.